The clone carrying this TCR beta chain was detected ten times or more. Its specificity is unknown. Since a much larger clone is just one base distant, this may be a read error. This likely comes from a read error, as the CDR3 has no conserved phenylalanine or tryptophan at its end. This specimen belongs to a study of T cells in Graves' hyperthyroidism and ophthalmopathy. Study-level points and caveats: Among clonotypes expanded in thyroid above 0.001, most were also found in blood.

TCR beta CDR3 sequences were amplified from RNA transcripts. TCR CDR3 regions were first amplified by RT-PCR with HTBI primers. TCRdb redid the calling of the multiplex PCR reads with MiXCR, one entry per CDR3 protein. Here the sample spans nearly 250,000 distinct CDR3 sequences, about 25% being singletons. There are 13 residues in the CDR3. Germline loops: CDR1 MNHEY, CDR2 SVGEGT. J gave up 3 bases and V 6 bases, and 3 bases lay outside the gene matches. The rearrangement joins TRBV6-2 or TRBV6-3 to TRBJ2-5, with TRBD1 matching 8 bases. Sequenced input: blood. The TCR originated in a woman aged 40 to 50 with Graves' ophthalmopathy. The CDR3 sequence: CASSRTGKETQYL. The CDR3 DNA reads as TGTGCCAGCAGCCGGACAGGGAAAGAGACCCAGTACCTC.